The entry that follows covers one TCR beta chain sequence. Its specificity is unknown. This sample is part of a study of T cell responses to AZD1222 COVID-19 vaccine. Study-wide background: The analysis combined second doses at about 4 or about 12 weeks. Study-level points and caveats: After two AZD1222 doses, spike-specific TCR breadth and depth rose versus day 0. Only a handful of people who got AZD1222 tested seropositive at baseline.

Germline CDR1 MGHRA, CDR2 YSYEKL. The CDR3 is 16 amino acids. Trimming took off 0 bases at V and 3 bases at J, with 11 bases between the two ends. Only in-frame clones appear in the TCRdb table, and some are missing; sequencing was by immunoSEQ multiplex PCR. The table lists about 150,000 clones, approximately 90% of them singletons. The clonotype originates from an adult in good health. The chain recombines TRBV4-1 with TRBJ1-4; D possibly corresponds to TRBD1 (5 bases). Specimen: peripheral blood, collected on day 0 of AZD1222 vaccination. DNA of the CDR3: TGCGCCAGCAGCCAAGATGGGACCAGACCTAATGAAAAACTGTTTTTT. Its translation: CASSQDGTRPNEKLFF.